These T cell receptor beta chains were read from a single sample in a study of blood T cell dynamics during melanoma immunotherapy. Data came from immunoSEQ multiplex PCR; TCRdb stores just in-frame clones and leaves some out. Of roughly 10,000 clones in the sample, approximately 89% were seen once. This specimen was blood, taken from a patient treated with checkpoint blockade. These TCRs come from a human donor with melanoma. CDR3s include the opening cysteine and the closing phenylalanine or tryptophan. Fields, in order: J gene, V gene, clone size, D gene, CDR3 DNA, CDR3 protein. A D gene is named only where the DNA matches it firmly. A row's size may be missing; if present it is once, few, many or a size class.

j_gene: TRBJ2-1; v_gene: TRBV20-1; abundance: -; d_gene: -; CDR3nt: TGCAGTGCTAGCCCCTACGGGGAGCAGTTCTTC; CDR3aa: CSASPYGEQFF
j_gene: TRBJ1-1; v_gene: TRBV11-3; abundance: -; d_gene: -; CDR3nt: TGTGCCAGCAGCTTAGGGGACACTGAAGCTTTCTTT; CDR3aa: CASSLGDTEAFF
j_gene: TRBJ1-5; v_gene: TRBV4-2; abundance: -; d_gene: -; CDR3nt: TGTGCCAGCCGCTCGGGCCCCTCGGACAATCAGCCCCAGCATTTT; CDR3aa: CASRSGPSDNQPQHF
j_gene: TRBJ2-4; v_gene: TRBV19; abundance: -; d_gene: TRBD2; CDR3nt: TGTGCCAGCGGGACTAGCGGGAGGGCCGCGGGGTACTTC; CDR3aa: CASGTSGRAAGYF
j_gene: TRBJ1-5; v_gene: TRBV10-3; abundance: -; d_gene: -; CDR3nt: TGTGCCATCAGGTGGGGTCCCGATCAGCCCCAGCATTTT; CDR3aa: CAIRWGPDQPQHF
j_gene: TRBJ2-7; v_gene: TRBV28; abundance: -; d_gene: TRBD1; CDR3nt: TGTGCCAGCAGTTTACGGGCAGGGGGCGAGCAGTACTTC; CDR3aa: CASSLRAGGEQYF
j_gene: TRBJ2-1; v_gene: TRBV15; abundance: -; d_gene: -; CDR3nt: TGTGCCACCAGCAGAGATCGTCGGGGACAGCAGTTCTTC; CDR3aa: CATSRDRRGQQFF
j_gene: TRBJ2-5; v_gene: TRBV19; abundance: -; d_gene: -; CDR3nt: TGTGCCAGTAGTATTTCCAGGGGAACGGAGACCCAGTACTTC; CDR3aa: CASSISRGTETQYF
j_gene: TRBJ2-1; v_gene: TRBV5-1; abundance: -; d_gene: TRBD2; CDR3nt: TGCGCCAGTTCCGTAGCGGGAGGATCGAACAATGAGCAGTTCTTC; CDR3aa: CASSVAGGSNNEQFF
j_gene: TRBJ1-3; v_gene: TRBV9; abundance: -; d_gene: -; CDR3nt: TGTGCCAGCAGCGTAGGGGCAGGGGCCCTCTCTGGAAACACCATATATTTT; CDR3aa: CASSVGAGALSGNTIYF
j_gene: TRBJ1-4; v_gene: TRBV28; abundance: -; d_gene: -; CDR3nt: TGTGCCAGCAGCCAACAGGGTACTAATGAAAAACTGTTTTTT; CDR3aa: CASSQQGTNEKLFF
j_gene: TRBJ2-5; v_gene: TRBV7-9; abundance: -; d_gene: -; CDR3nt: TGTGCCAGCAGCATCCGGGGCGCGGTCGAGACCCAGTACTTC; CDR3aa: CASSIRGAVETQYF
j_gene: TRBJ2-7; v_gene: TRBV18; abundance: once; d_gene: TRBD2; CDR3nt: TGTGCCAGCGGTCCGGGAGGCTACGAGCAGTACTTC; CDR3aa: CASGPGGYEQYF
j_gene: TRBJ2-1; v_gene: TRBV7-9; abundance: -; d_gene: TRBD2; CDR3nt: TGTGCCAGCAGCCCCCGTCTCGCGGGAGGACCATCCTACAATGAGCAGTTCTTC; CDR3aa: CASSPRLAGGPSYNEQFF
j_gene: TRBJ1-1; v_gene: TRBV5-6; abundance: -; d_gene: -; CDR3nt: TGTGCCAGCAGCTTGTTCGGCGAGCAGGGGAACACTGAAGCTTTCTTT; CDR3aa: CASSLFGEQGNTEAFF
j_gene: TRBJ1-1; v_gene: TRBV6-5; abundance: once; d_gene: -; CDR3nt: TGTGCCAGCAGTTGGCAAACCGGACGGAACACTGAAGCTTTCTTT; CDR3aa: CASSWQTGRNTEAFF
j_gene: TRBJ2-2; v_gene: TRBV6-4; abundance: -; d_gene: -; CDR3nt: TGTGCCAGCAGCGGGGGCAGCGACACCGGGGAGCTGTTTTTT; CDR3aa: CASSGGSDTGELFF
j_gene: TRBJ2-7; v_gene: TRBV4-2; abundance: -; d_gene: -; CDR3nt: TGTGCCAGCACCCCCTCCGGGAGTACCTACGAGCAGTACTTC; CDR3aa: CASTPSGSTYEQYF
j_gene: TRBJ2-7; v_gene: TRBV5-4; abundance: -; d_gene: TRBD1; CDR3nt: TGTGCCAGCAGCTTGGTACCGGGACAGGGGACCGAGCAGTACTTC; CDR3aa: CASSLVPGQGTEQYF
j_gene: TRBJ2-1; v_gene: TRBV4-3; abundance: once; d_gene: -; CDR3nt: TGCGCCAGCAGCCACCCATCTTTGGGGGGCAATGAGCAGTTCTTC; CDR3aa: CASSHPSLGGNEQFF
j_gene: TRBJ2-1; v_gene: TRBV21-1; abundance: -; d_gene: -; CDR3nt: TGTGCCAGCAGCAAATTAGGGAGCGGGGGGGACATGAATGAGCAGTTCTTC; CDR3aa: CASSKLGSGGDMNEQFF
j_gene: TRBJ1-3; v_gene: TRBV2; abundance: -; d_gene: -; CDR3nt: TGTGCCAGCAGTGAAGCCGGTGGCTCTGGAAACACCATATATTTT; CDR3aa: CASSEAGGSGNTIYF
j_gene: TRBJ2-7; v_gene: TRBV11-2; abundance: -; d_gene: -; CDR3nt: TGTGCCAGCAGCGCTAGGGGGACTACCCCGTTTAACGAGCAGTACTTC; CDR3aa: CASSARGTTPFNEQYF
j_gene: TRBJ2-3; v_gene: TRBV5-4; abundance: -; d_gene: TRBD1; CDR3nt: TGTGCCAGCAGCTATTCCGGGACAGATAGCACAGATACGCAGTATTTT; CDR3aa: CASSYSGTDSTDTQYF
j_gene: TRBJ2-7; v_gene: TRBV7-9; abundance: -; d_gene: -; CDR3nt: TGTGCCAGCAGCTTCTGGGGGGCCGAGCAGTACTTC; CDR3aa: CASSFWGAEQYF
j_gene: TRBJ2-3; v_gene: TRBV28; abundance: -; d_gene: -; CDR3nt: TGTGCCAGCAGACAAGTGGGGCTGAACGCAGATACGCAGTATTTT; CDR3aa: CASRQVGLNADTQYF
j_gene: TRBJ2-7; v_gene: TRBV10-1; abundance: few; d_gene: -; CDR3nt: TGCGCCAGCAGTGAGTCGGGGGGCGAGCAGTACTTC; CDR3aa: CASSESGGEQYF
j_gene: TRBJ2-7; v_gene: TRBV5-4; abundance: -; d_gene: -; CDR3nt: TGTGCCAGCAGCCCGGGGTCCTACGAGCAGTACTTC; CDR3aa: CASSPGSYEQYF
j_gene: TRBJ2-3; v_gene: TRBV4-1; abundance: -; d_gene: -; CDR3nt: TGCGCCAGCAGCCAAGAGCTGGGGCGTACGCAGTATTTT; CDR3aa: CASSQELGRTQYF
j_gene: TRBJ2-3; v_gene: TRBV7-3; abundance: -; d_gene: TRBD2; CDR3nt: TGTGCCAGCAGCTTATTCGGGGACGGGAGGAGCACAGATACGCAGTATTTT; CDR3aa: CASSLFGDGRSTDTQYF
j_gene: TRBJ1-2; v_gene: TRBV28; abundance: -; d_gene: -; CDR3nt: TGTGCCAGCAGTCCCCTAGCCGCCGCAGGGTTCAGTGGCTACACCTTC; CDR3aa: CASSPLAAAGFSGYTF
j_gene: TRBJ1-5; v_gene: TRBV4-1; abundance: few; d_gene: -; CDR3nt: TGCGCCAGCAGCCAAGGTTGGGGGGTCGTTAGCAATCAGCCCCAGCATTTT; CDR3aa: CASSQGWGVVSNQPQHF
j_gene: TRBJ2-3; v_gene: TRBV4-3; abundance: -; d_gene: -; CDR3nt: TGCGCCAGCAGCCAGGGGCGTGGGGGCACAGATACGCAGTATTTT; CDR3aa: CASSQGRGGTDTQYF
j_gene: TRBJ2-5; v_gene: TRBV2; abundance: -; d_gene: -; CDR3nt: TGTGCCAGCAAGGGGGGAGAGACCCAGTACTTC; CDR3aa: CASKGGETQYF
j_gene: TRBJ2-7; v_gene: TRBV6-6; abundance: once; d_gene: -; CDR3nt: TGTGCCAGCAGCCCCCAGGGGGGCGGCTACGAGCAGTACTTC; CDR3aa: CASSPQGGGYEQYF
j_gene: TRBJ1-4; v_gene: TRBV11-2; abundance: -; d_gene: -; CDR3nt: TGTGCCAGCAGCCCCCAGGGTGAAAAACTGTTTTTT; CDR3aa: CASSPQGEKLFF
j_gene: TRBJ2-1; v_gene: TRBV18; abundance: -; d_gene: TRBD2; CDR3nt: TGTGCCAGCTCACCCAGGTCCACTAGCGGGAGCACCTACAATGAGCAGTTCTTC; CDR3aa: CASSPRSTSGSTYNEQFF
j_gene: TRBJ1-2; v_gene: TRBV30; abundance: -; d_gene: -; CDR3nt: TGTGCCTGGAGTGTTCGGGGGGCGGTTGGCTACACCTTC; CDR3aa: CAWSVRGAVGYTF
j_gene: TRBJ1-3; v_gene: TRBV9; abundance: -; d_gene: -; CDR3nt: TGTGCCAGCAGCCCCGACGGACGAGTGGGAAACACCATATATTTT; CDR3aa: CASSPDGRVGNTIYF
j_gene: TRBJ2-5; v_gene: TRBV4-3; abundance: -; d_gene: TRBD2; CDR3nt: TGCGCCAGCAGCCGGGGCGGGCTCTCGACTAGCGGGAGGCAAGAGACCCAGTACTTC; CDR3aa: CASSRGGLSTSGRQETQYF
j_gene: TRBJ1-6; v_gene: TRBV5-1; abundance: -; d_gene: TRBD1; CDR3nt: TGCGCCAGCAGCTTGGGGCAGGGGGAATCACCCCTCCACTTT; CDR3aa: CASSLGQGESPLHF
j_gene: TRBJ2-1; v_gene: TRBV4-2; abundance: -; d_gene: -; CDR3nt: TGTGCCAGCAAGGGGCCCAGGGGCGCCAATGAGCAGTTCTTC; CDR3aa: CASKGPRGANEQFF
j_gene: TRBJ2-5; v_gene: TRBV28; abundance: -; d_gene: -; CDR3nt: TGTGCCAGCACCGGCCCCAGCCGGGAGACCCAGTACTTC; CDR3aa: CASTGPSRETQYF
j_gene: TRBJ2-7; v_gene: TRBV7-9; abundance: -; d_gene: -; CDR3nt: TGTGCCAGCAGCGTCGGGGACTACGAGCAGTACTTC; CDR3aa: CASSVGDYEQYF
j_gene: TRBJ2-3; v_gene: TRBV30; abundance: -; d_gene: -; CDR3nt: TGTGCCTGGAGTGTGGGGGGGGCCGAAGCAGATACGCAGTATTTT; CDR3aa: CAWSVGGAEADTQYF
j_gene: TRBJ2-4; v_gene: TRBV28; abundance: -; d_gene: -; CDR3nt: TGTGCCAGCAGGATACAGGGGGGGAACATTCAGTACTTC; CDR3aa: CASRIQGGNIQYF
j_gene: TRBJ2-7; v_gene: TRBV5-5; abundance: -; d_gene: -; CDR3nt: TGTGCCAGCAGCCCGGGACCGCTTGGCGACGAGCAGTACTTC; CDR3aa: CASSPGPLGDEQYF